This is a list of T cell receptor beta chains from one sample in a study of T cells in Graves' hyperthyroidism and ophthalmopathy. One entry per CDR3 protein, called by TCRdb with MiXCR from the multiplex PCR reads. Here the sample spans hundreds of thousands of distinct CDR3 sequences, approximately 15% being singletons. The sequencing input was blood. These receptors all come from a man aged 18 to 29 with Graves' ophthalmopathy. Each CDR3 is given with its conserved first and last residue. A D gene is named only where the DNA matches it firmly. Some rows mark clone size as missing; the rest say once, few, many or name a class of expanded clone.

cdr3_aa	cdr3_nt	j_call	d_call	clone_size	v_call
CASSDNGRGAYEQYF	TGCGCCAGCAGTGATAACGGGAGAGGCGCCTACGAGCAGTACTTC	TRBJ2-7	.	many	TRBV10-1
CASSLYNEQYF	TGTGCCAGCAGCTTATATAATGAGCAGTACTTC	TRBJ2-7	.	few	TRBV7-2
CASGLGEGNQPQHF	TGTGCTAGTGGTTTGGGGGAGGGCAATCAGCCCCAGCATTTT	TRBJ1-5	.	.	TRBV12-5
CASSLGDSPPNGYGYTF	TGCGCCAGCAGCTTGGGGGACAGTCCACCGAATGGCTATGGCTACACCTTC	TRBJ1-2	TRBD1	.	TRBV5-1
CSVKPDSSYEQYF	TGCAGCGTTAAGCCTGACAGTTCCTACGAGCAGTACTTC	TRBJ2-7	.	many	TRBV29-1
CASTVVPLGNTIYF	TGTGCCAGTACCGTGGTCCCTCTGGGTAACACCATATATTTT	TRBJ1-3	.	.	TRBV4-2
CASSSNFLQGLGLAGDRTDTQYF	TGTGCCAGCAGCTCTAACTTCCTACAGGGACTGGGACTAGCGGGGGACCGCACAGATACGCAGTATTTT	TRBJ2-3	TRBD2	.	TRBV5-5
CASSLEQRTLGNEQFF	TGTGCCAGCAGCTTAGAACAGAGAACCCTGGGGAATGAGCAGTTCTTC	TRBJ2-1	.	many	TRBV11-2
CATSDRASGSNEQFF	TGTGCCACCAGTGATCGGGCTAGCGGGAGCAATGAGCAGTTCTTC	TRBJ2-1	TRBD2	few	TRBV24-1
CASSLTNYGYTF	TGTGCCAGCAGTCTCACAAACTATGGCTACACCTTC	TRBJ1-2	.	many	TRBV6-1
CASSLGNAVDQYF	TGTGCCAGCAGCTTAGGGAACGCCGTTGACCAGTACTTC	TRBJ2-5	.	.	TRBV7-8
CASSDRGITGELFF	TGCGCCAGCAGTGATAGGGGGATCACCGGGGAGCTGTTTTTT	TRBJ2-2	.	.	TRBV10-2
CATSDLPRDSYGYTF	TGTGCCACCAGTGATTTGCCCCGGGACAGCTATGGCTACACCTTC	TRBJ1-2	TRBD1	many	TRBV24-1
CASSPGGGVRETQYF	TGTGCCAGCAGCCCCGGTGGGGGAGTGCGGGAGACCCAGTACTTC	TRBJ2-5	.	many	TRBV2
CASSIANIQYF	TGTGCCAGTAGTATCGCCAACATTCAGTACTTC	TRBJ2-4	.	few	TRBV19
CASSEGSGVQETQYF	TGTGCCAGCAGTGAGGGTAGCGGAGTCCAAGAGACCCAGTACTTC	TRBJ2-5	.	.	TRBV6-1
CSARDLAVRSYEQYF	TGCAGTGCTAGAGATTTAGCGGTGCGCTCCTACGAGCAGTACTTC	TRBJ2-7	.	many	TRBV20-1
CAWSLGTDTQYF	TGTGCCTGGAGTTTGGGCACAGATACGCAGTATTTT	TRBJ2-3	.	many	TRBV30
CASSQLDLLVYNEQFF	TGCGCCAGCAGCCAGTTGGACCTTCTTGTATACAATGAGCAGTTCTTC	TRBJ2-1	.	.	TRBV4-1
CASSFQGANTGELFF	TGCGCCAGCAGCTTTCAGGGGGCGAACACCGGGGAGCTGTTTTTT	TRBJ2-2	TRBD1	few	TRBV5-1
CASSGDGYTDTQYF	TGTGCCAGTAGTGGGGACGGTTACACAGATACGCAGTATTTT	TRBJ2-3	.	few	TRBV19
CASSQYGAGGQETQYF	TGCGCCAGCAGCCAATATGGAGCGGGGGGACAAGAGACCCAGTACTTC	TRBJ2-5	TRBD2	many	TRBV4-1
CASSFLSGGRTDTQYF	TGTGCCAGCAGCTTTCTGTCGGGGGGTCGCACAGATACGCAGTATTTT	TRBJ2-3	TRBD2	.	TRBV7-2
CASSLVGGVETQYF	TGTGCCAGCAGCTTAGTAGGGGGCGTGGAGACCCAGTACTTC	TRBJ2-5	TRBD1	.	TRBV7-9
CASSVGRPWGRGRSAEQFF	TGTGCCAGCAGCGTAGGGCGGCCTTGGGGTCGCGGGAGAAGTGCTGAGCAGTTCTTC	TRBJ2-1	TRBD2	many	TRBV9
CASSHFGRARDEQFF	TGCGCCAGCAGCCACTTCGGGAGGGCCAGGGATGAGCAGTTCTTC	TRBJ2-1	TRBD2	few	TRBV4-1
CASSEWSQREKLFF	TGTGCCAGCAGTGAGTGGTCTCAGCGCGAAAAACTGTTTTTT	TRBJ1-4	.	many	TRBV6-1
CASSFPGTYNEQFF	TGTGCCAGCAGTTTCCCCGGGACCTACAATGAGCAGTTCTTC	TRBJ2-1	.	many	TRBV27
CASSPPGTGANNEQFF	TGTGCCAGCAGTCCCCCCGGGACAGGGGCCAACAATGAGCAGTTCTTC	TRBJ2-1	TRBD1	many	TRBV12-3/TRBV12-4
CAWSGGLSSSPNEQFF	TGTGCCTGGAGTGGGGGACTAAGTAGCAGCCCCAATGAGCAGTTCTTC	TRBJ2-1	TRBD2	.	TRBV30
CSVDTGGTEAFF	TGCAGCGTAGATACAGGGGGCACTGAAGCTTTCTTT	TRBJ1-1	TRBD1	many	TRBV29-1
CASSQARDGTQYF	TGTGCCAGCAGCCAAGCGAGAGACGGGACCCAGTACTTC	TRBJ2-5	.	.	TRBV14
CASSRNNEQFF	TGTGCCAGCAGCAGGAACAATGAGCAGTTCTTC	TRBJ2-1	.	many	TRBV11-2
CASSYSTGTGANVLTF	TGTGCCAGCAGTTACTCGACAGGGACTGGGGCCAACGTCCTGACTTTC	TRBJ2-6	TRBD1	many	TRBV6-5
CAWKLAGGPLTQYF	TGTGCCTGGAAACTAGCGGGAGGCCCCTTAACGCAGTATTTT	TRBJ2-3	TRBD2	many	TRBV30
CASSLDNGEQYF	TGTGCCAGCAGCTTAGATAACGGCGAGCAGTACTTC	TRBJ2-7	.	.	TRBV7-9
CASSLDSGMANSPLHF	TGTGCCAGCAGCTTAGATTCCGGGATGGCGAATTCACCCCTCCACTTT	TRBJ1-6	.	many	TRBV7-8
CASSLGHPGTDTSTDTQYF	TGCGCCAGCAGCTTGGGACACCCCGGGACGGATACTAGCACAGATACGCAGTATTTT	TRBJ2-3	.	many	TRBV5-1
CSGRQSYEQYF	TGCAGCGGAAGACAGTCCTACGAGCAGTACTTC	TRBJ2-7	.	many	TRBV29-1
CASSTQGTAYQETQYF	TGTGCCAGCAGCACCCAGGGGACAGCCTACCAAGAGACCCAGTACTTC	TRBJ2-5	TRBD1	many	TRBV11-2